The next 17 T cell receptor beta chains were all read from a single sample in a study of human T cells and chemical hapten exposure. Noted time point: patch test 2, 6 weeks after DPC sensitization. Treatment denoted: therapeutic diphenylcyclopropenone sensitization with weekly scalp DPC. TCRdb re-analysed the RACE reads in MiXCR, keeping a single row per CDR3 protein. The data contain fewer than 95,000 distinct CDR3 sequences, approximately 10% of them singletons. The starting material was whole blood, obtained in connection with sensitization to the hapten diphenylcyclopropenone (DPC). The receptor source for this set is a man in his forties with alopecia areata. Some clones in this sample may be carry-over from other donors' samples.

This clonotype was seen more than once but under ten times. This rearrangement joins TRBV2 to TRBJ1-1; the D is unclear. The V gene lost 7 bases and the J gene lost 4 bases, with 10 bases spanning the gap. Germline-derived CDR1 and CDR2 are SNHLY and FYNNEI. The CDR3 totals 12 residues. Here the CDR3 DNA reads TGTGCCAGCAATGGATTGAGCACTGAAGCTTTCTTT. Amino acids: CASNGLSTEAFF.

Many counts were recorded for this clonotype. The V call is TRBV5-1, the J call TRBJ1-2; maybe TRBD1 (5 bases). V was pared by 1 base and J by 5 bases, with 12 bases between. The CDR3 spans 14 residues. Germline CDR1 reads SGHRS; CDR2 reads YFSETQ. CDR3 residues: CASSLWRGSYGYTF. Here the CDR3 DNA reads TGCGCCAGCAGCTTGTGGAGGGGATCATATGGCTACACCTTC.

The chain is built from TRBV11-2 and TRBJ2-3; D unresolved. Germline assignment: CDR1 SGHAT and CDR2 FQNNGV. With 4 bases removed from V and 0 bases from J, the gap between germline ends came to 14 bases. This CDR3 has 16 amino acids. The CDR3 region is CASSSIGGSSTDTQYF. As DNA, the CDR3 is TGTGCCAGCAGCTCCATTGGCGGCAGTAGCACAGATACGCAGTATTTT.

This clonotype was recorded a few times. The V and J genes are TRBV20-1 and TRBJ2-1; no firm D call. Trimming took off 3 bases at V and 4 bases at J, with 4 bases between the two ends. There are 11 residues in the CDR3. Per the germline V gene, CDR1 is DFQATT and CDR2 is SNEGSKA (reference sequence). CDR3 nucleotides: TGCAGTGCTAGCCAGTACAATGAGCAGTTCTTC. Translation gives CSASQYNEQFF.

This clonotype was seen a handful of times. This rearrangement joins TRBV11-2 to TRBJ2-3, with 9 nucleotides matching TRBD2. CDR3 length: 18 amino acids. The germline CDR1 and CDR2 sequences are SGHAT and FQNNGV. Trimming removed 4 bases from V and 0 bases from J; junction bases left unmatched: 11. The CDR3 nucleotides read TGTGCCAGCAGCTACCTAGCGGGACAGCCGATTAGCACAGATACGCAGTATTTT. It translates to CASSYLAGQPISTDTQYF. Full variable domain (remainder filled in from reference TRBV11-2 and TRBJ2-3): EAGVAQSPRYKIIEKRQSVAFWCNPISGHATLYWYQQILGQGPKLLIQFQNNGVVDDSQLPKDRFSAERLKGVDSTLKIQPAKLEDSAVYLCASSYLAGQPISTDTQYFGPGTRLTVL.

V usage is TRBV10-3 and J usage is TRBJ2-1, with 9 bases lining up with TRBD2. CDR1 and CDR2 from the germline V gene are ENHRY and SYGVKD. The CDR3 has 16 residues. After removal of 0 bases from V and 8 bases from J, the junction contained 8 bases not matched to a gene. The CDR3 reads CAISESVAGASHEQFF. CDR3 DNA sequence: TGTGCCATCAGTGAGTCGGTAGCGGGAGCCTCCCATGAGCAGTTCTTC.

Ten or more counts support this clonotype. The rearrangement joins TRBV5-1 to TRBJ1-5; possibly TRBD1 for D (5 bases). Germline V gives CDR1 SGHRS, CDR2 YFSETQ. V lost 6 bases to trimming and J lost 5 bases, with 9 bases between them. There are 12 residues in the CDR3. The CDR3 DNA is TGCGCCAGCAAGCCCAGGGATCAGCCCCAGCATTTT. Translation gives CASKPRDQPQHF.

This clonotype was observed a handful of times. The rearrangement uses TRBV29-1 and TRBJ2-7; no clear D. This CDR3 region has 11 residues. The germline CDR1 and CDR2 sequences are SQVTM and ANQGSEA. V was shortened by 3 bases and J by 3 bases, with 6 bases between the two germline ends. The CDR3 DNA follows: TGCAGCGTTGAGGCTAGCTACGAGCAGTACTTC. The encoded protein is CSVEASYEQYF.

This clonotype qualifies as medium-sized. The chain links TRBV25-1 to TRBJ1-5, with 7 positions matching TRBD1. CDR3 length: 14 residues. CDR1 is MGHDK and CDR2 is SYGVNS in the germline V gene. Germline trimming cut 6 bases from V and 5 bases from J; bases unmatched to any gene: 7. CDR3 sequence (DNA): TGTGCCAGCAGGCAGACAGGGAGTGATCAGCCCCAGCATTTT. It specifies CASRQTGSDQPQHF.

This clonotype was observed many times. The chain recombines TRBV29-1 with TRBJ1-2; tentative D call: TRBD1 (6 bases). The CDR3 consists of 13 residues. CDR1 and CDR2 from the germline V gene are SQVTM and ANQGSEA. Trimming shortened V by 6 bases and J by 9 bases, and 20 bases separated the two germline ends. CDR3 amino acids: CSVEDRGRLSYTF. The CDR3, as DNA: TGCAGCGTCGAGGACAGAGGCCGTCTAAGCTACACCTTC.

This clonotype was detected a few times. V is TRBV28 and J is TRBJ1-4; 9 nucleotides agree with TRBD1. The germline CDR1 and CDR2 sequences are MDHEN and SYDVKM. V shed 7 bases and J 7 bases; nucleotides not matched to a gene: 7. CDR3 size: 14 residues. The CDR3 region has the DNA TGTGCCAGCACCACAGGACAGGGGAGTGAAAAACTGTTTTTT. This codes for CASTTGQGSEKLFF.

This clonotype was seen ten or more times. V usage is TRBV28 and J usage is TRBJ2-7, with 8 bases matching TRBD2. The CDR3 covers 18 residues. Germline V gives CDR1 MDHEN, CDR2 SYDVKM. V dropped 5 bases and J dropped 1; count of bases not matched to a gene: 16. This chain's CDR3 is CASSPRGAAGGLSYEQYF. CDR3 DNA sequence: TGTGCCAGCAGTCCACGAGGGGCGGCGGGAGGCCTGTCCTACGAGCAGTACTTC. Supplemented by reference TRBV28 and TRBJ2-7, the full variable domain reads DVKVTQSSRYLVKRTGEKVFLECVQDMDHENMFWYRQDPGLGLRLIYFSYDVKMKEKGDIPEGYSVSREKKERFSLILESASTNQTSMYLCASSPRGAAGGLSYEQYFGPGTRLTVT.

V and J are TRBV21-1 and TRBJ2-1; TRBD1 is the table's D call, not checked against the DNA. TRBV21-1 is tagged as a pseudogene. This CDR3 has 16 residues. CDR3 nucleotides: TGTGCCAGCAGCAAAGATTGGGGGGACATCTACAATGAGCAGTTCTTC. It translates to CASSKDWGDIYNEQFF.

For the CDR3, the DNA is TGCAGTGCTAGAAGGGGGTACGACTACGAGCAGTACTTC. Translation gives CSARRGYDYEQYF. J is TRBJ2-7 and V is TRBV20-1, with a possible D match to TRBD1 (6 bases). Germline CDR1 reads DFQATT; CDR2 reads SNEGSKA (reference sequence). This CDR3 is built from 13 residues. Between the trimmed V and J ends, which lost 2 bases and 3 bases, there was a span of 11 bases.

This clonotype was counted ten times or more. The chain combines TRBV20-1 with TRBJ1-4; D call uncertain. CDR1 and CDR2 (germline): DFQATT, SNEGSKA (reference sequence). Trimming left V 3 bases short and J 7 bases short, with 9 bases between. This CDR3 is built from 12 residues. CDR3 region: CSASIRPEKLFF. The DNA of the CDR3 is TGCAGTGCTAGTATCCGACCTGAAAAACTGTTTTTT.

CDR3 loop: CASSQDKRKYYEQYF. The CDR3 DNA sequence: TGTGCCAGCAGCCAAGATAAGCGGAAGTACTACGAGCAGTACTTC. The chain employs TRBV3-2 and TRBJ2-7; TRBD2, the table's D call, was not compared with the DNA. TRBV3-2 is a pseudogene segment. The CDR3 totals 15 residues.

The chain recombines TRBV15 with TRBJ2-5; 10 nucleotides match TRBD2. The CDR3 covers 17 residues. Germline trimming cut 2 bases from V and 2 bases from J; bases unmatched to any gene: 8. Per germline, CDR1 LNHNV and CDR2 YYDKDF (reference sequence). The CDR3 here is CATSRSLAGRTQETQYF. CDR3 nucleotide sequence: TGTGCCACCAGCAGATCACTAGCGGGAAGGACACAAGAGACCCAGTACTTC. The variable domain in full, completed from reference TRBV15 and TRBJ2-5, reads DAMVIQNPRYQVTQFGKPVTLSCSQTLNHNVMYWYQQKSSQAPKLLFHYYDKDFNNEADTPDNFQSRRPNTSFCFLDIRSPGLGDTAMYLCATSRSLAGRTQETQYFGPGTRLLVL.